The rows below give T cell receptor beta chains drawn from one sample of a study of post-analysis software for immune sequencing data. TCRdb passed the PCR reads through MiXCR, listing each CDR3 protein once. The sample carries about 770,000 distinct CDR3 sequences, 35% to 55% recorded once. The sequenced sample consisted of blood. Receptors were obtained from a girl aged 5-17 years with multiple sclerosis. Each CDR3 is given with its conserved first and last residue. Each record gives: D gene, clone size, J gene, V gene, CDR3 DNA, CDR3 protein. The D gene is left open where the match is weak. The size field is filled for only some rows; it gives once, few, many or a size class.

- | - | TRBJ1-2 | TRBV5-1 | TGCGCCAGCAGCACCGACGGGGGGCGACACTATGGCTACACCTTC | CASSTDGGRHYGYTF
TRBD2 | - | TRBJ2-1 | TRBV7-9 | TGTGCCAGCAGCCTCACCGGGACTACCAATGAGCAGTTCTTC | CASSLTGTTNEQFF
TRBD1 | few | TRBJ2-7 | TRBV6-2/TRBV6-3 | TGTGCCAGCAGTTACGGGGGACAGGGTTCCTACGAGCAGTACTTC | CASSYGGQGSYEQYF
TRBD2 | - | TRBJ2-7 | TRBV5-1 | TGCGCCAGCAGCTTGGGACGGGCGGGAGCCGCCTACGAGCAGTACTTC | CASSLGRAGAAYEQYF
TRBD1 | - | TRBJ1-1 | TRBV20-1 | TGCAGTGCTCCCCGGACAGGGGGCTCCACTGAAGCTTTCTTT | CSAPRTGGSTEAFF
TRBD1 | few | TRBJ1-4 | TRBV14 | TGTGCCAGCAGCCAATTGCCGGGACAGGGGGCCACTAATGAAAAACTGTTTTTT | CASSQLPGQGATNEKLFF
- | many | TRBJ2-5 | TRBV12-3/TRBV12-4 | TGTGCCAGCAGTTTATCGGGGTCTAGGGAGACCCAGTACTTC | CASSLSGSRETQYF
TRBD1 | few | TRBJ2-7 | TRBV7-6 | TGTGCCAGCAGCCCCGGACAGGGAAGAAACGAGCAGTACTTC | CASSPGQGRNEQYF
TRBD2 | - | TRBJ2-1 | TRBV24-1 | TGTGCCACCAGTGATTCCGCTATAACTAGCGGGAGCTCCTACAATGAGCAGTTCTTC | CATSDSAITSGSSYNEQFF
- | once | TRBJ2-7 | TRBV29-1 | TGCAGCGTTGAAGAGACAGCAAACTACGAGCAGTACTTC | CSVEETANYEQYF
TRBD2 | - | TRBJ2-3 | TRBV27 | TGTGCCAGCAGTGCGGGGCGGCGGGAGAGGCAGTATTTT | CASSAGRRERQYF
TRBD1 | - | TRBJ1-1 | TRBV6-5 | TGTGCCAGCAGGCAGACAGGGGACATGAACACTGAAGCTTTCTTT | CASRQTGDMNTEAFF
- | few | TRBJ2-5 | TRBV7-9 | TGTGCCAGCAGCTTGGTCGGGGTGGAAGAGACCCAGTACTTC | CASSLVGVEETQYF
TRBD1 | - | TRBJ1-1 | TRBV5-1 | TGCGCCAGCAGCTTGTCACCGGGACAGGGGACCACTGAAGCTTTCTTT | CASSLSPGQGTTEAFF
TRBD1 | - | TRBJ2-7 | TRBV29-1 | TGCAGCGTTCCGACAGGGCCGCCGGAGCAGTACTTC | CSVPTGPPEQYF
- | few | TRBJ2-5 | TRBV27 | TGTGCCAGCAGTTCCTTAGCGGAAGAGTACCAAGAGACCCAGTACTTC | CASSSLAEEYQETQYF
- | - | TRBJ2-5 | TRBV12-3/TRBV12-4 | TGTGCCAGCAGCCTTCCGGTAGCGATCAATGAGCAGTACTTC | CASSLPVAINEQYF
TRBD1 | once | TRBJ2-5 | TRBV29-1 | TGCAGCGCCCCCCGCACAGGGGGCGAAGAGACCCAGTACTTC | CSAPRTGGEETQYF
- | - | TRBJ1-6 | TRBV28 | TGTGCCAGCAGATACCGGGACATACCATTCTCACCCCTCCACTTT | CASRYRDIPFSPLHF
TRBD2 | - | TRBJ2-7 | TRBV7-8 | TGTGCCAGCAGCCCCCGGCTAGCGGGAGGGACCTACGAGCAGTACTTC | CASSPRLAGGTYEQYF
- | few | TRBJ1-1 | TRBV11-2 | TGTGCCAGCAGCTTCCCCAGGGGCGGCACTGAAGCTTTCTTT | CASSFPRGGTEAFF
- | - | TRBJ2-1 | TRBV6-5 | TGTGCCAGCAGTTCCAGGGTGAGGGTGGGTGAGCAGTTCTTC | CASSSRVRVGEQFF
TRBD1 | - | TRBJ2-3 | TRBV6-5 | TGTACCAGCAACGGACAGGGGGATACGCAGTATTTT | CTSNGQGDTQYF
TRBD2 | few | TRBJ2-5 | TRBV24-1 | TGTGCCACCAGTGATCCGACTAGCGGGAATGCAGAGACCCAGTACTTC | CATSDPTSGNAETQYF
- | - | TRBJ1-5 | TRBV6-2/TRBV6-3 | TGTGCCGGCAGTTACCCCGACGTTGGGTTGACCCAGCATTTT | CAGSYPDVGLTQHF
- | - | TRBJ1-2 | TRBV12-3/TRBV12-4 | TGTGCCAGCAGTTTCTGGCAGTCCCCTAACTATGGCTACACCTTC | CASSFWQSPNYGYTF
- | - | TRBJ1-2 | TRBV20-1 | TGCAGTGCTAGATCACAGAGAGAGTATGGCTACACCTTC | CSARSQREYGYTF
- | - | TRBJ2-5 | TRBV7-2 | TGTGCCAGCAGCTTAGCATCGGGAGCGGAGACCCAGTACTTC | CASSLASGAETQYF